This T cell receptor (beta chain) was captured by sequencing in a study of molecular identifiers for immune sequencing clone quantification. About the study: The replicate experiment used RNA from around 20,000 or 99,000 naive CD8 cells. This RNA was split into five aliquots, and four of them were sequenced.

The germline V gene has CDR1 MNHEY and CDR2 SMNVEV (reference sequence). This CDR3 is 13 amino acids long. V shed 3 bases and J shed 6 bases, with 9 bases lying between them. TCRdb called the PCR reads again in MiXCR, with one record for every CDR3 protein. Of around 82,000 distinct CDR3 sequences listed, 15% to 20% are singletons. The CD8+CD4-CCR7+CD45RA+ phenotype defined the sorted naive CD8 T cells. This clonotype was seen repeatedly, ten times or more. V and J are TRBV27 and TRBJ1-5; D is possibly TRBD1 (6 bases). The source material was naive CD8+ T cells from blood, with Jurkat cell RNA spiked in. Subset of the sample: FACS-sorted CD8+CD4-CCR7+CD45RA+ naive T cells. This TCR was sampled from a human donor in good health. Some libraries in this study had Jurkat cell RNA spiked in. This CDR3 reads CASSFSGAQPQHF. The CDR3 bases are TGTGCCAGCAGTTTCTCGGGGGCTCAGCCCCAGCATTTT.